The present TCR beta chain was sequenced within a study of EBV T-cell therapy then PD-1 blockade in nasopharyngeal carcinoma. Measured with immunoSEQ multiplex PCR; TCRdb has only the in-frame clones, and not every one. This sample yields about 17,000 clones, of which over 80% are seen a single time; 25% to 30% belongs to the top ten. Concerning this clone itself: No antigen is known for it.

Treatment denoted: AdE1-LMPpoly-expanded autologous EBV-specific T-cell therapy followed by anti-PD-1 nivolumab. V was trimmed by 0 bases and J by 3 bases, leaving 11 bases between them. Germline values: CDR1 MGHRA, CDR2 YSYEKL. This CDR3 has 15 residues. The rearrangement joins TRBV4-1 to TRBJ1-1, with D maybe TRBD1 (5 bases). The material sequenced was CD8+ T cells from blood, taken at day 0 from a patient whose treatment included autologous EBV-specific T cells and nivolumab. This TCR was sampled from a man aged 35 to 55 with nasopharyngeal carcinoma. The CDR3 DNA reads as TGCGCCAGCAGCCAAGATCAGGGCAGGGACACTGAAGCTTTCTTT. Translation: CASSQDQGRDTEAFF.